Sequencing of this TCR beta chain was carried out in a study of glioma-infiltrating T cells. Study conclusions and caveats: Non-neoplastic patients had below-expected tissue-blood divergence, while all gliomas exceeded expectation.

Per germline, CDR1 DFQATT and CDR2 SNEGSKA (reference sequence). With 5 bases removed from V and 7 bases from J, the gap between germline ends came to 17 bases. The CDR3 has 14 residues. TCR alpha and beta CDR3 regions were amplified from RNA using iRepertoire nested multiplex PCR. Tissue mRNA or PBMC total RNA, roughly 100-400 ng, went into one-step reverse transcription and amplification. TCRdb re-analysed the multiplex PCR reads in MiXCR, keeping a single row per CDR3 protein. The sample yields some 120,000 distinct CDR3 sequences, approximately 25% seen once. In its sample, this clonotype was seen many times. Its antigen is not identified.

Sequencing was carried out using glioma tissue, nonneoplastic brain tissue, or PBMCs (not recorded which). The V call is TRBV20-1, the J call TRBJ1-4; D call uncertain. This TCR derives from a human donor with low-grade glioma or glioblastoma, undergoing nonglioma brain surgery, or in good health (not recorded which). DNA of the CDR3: TGCAGTGCTTCCGGATCGCGGAGAGCTGAAAAACTGTTTTTT. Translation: CSASGSRRAEKLFF.